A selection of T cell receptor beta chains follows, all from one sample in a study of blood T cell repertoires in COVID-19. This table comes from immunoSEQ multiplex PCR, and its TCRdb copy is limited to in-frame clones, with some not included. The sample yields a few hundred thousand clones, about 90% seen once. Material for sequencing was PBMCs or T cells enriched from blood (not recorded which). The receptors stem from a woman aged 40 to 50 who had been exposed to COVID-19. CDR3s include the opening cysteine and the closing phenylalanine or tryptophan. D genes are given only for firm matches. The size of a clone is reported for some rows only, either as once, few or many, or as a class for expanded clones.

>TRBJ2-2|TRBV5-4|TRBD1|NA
TGTGCCAGCAGCGCTAGACAGGGGCCCGGGGAGCTGTTTTTT
CASSARQGPGELFF
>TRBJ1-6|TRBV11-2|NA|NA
TGTGCCAGCAGCTTAGGGCGGGATCTCTTCTCCTATAATTCACCCCTCCACTTT
CASSLGRDLFSYNSPLHF
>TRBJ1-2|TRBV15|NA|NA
TGTGCCACCAGCAGAGATTTAGCGGATATTTATGGCTACACCTTC
CATSRDLADIYGYTF
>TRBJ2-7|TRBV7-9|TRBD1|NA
TGTGCCAGCACCTCGACCGTCCGGGACAGGGATCTGCGGCAGTACTTC
CASTSTVRDRDLRQYF
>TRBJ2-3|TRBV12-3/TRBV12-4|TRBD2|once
TGTGCCAGCAGTCGGGGGGACCCAGATACGCAGTATTTT
CASSRGDPDTQYF
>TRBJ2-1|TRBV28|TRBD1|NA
TGTGCCAGCAGTCCAACAGGGGCGTCCTACAATGAGCAGTTCTTC
CASSPTGASYNEQFF
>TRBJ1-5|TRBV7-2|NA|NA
TGTGCCAGCAGCTTAGAGACAGTCATGGGGAATCAGCCCCAGCATTTT
CASSLETVMGNQPQHF
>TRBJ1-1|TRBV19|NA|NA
TGTGCCAGTAGTACCCTTGAGGGGCGGGGGGCCACTGAAGCTTTCTTT
CASSTLEGRGATEAFF
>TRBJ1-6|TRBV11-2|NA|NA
TGTGCCAGCAGGGCCGGGACAAGTAATTCACCCCTCCACTTT
CASRAGTSNSPLHF
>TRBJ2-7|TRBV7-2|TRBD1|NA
TGTGCCAGCAGCTCGCTGGACAGGGGCGAGCAGTACTTC
CASSSLDRGEQYF
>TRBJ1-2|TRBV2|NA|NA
TGTGCCAGCAACCCCACCCTGGGACTCAACTATGGCTACACCTTC
CASNPTLGLNYGYTF
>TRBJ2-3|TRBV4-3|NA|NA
TGCGCCAGCAGCCAAGAGGGCGGGGCGGCAGATACGCAGTATTTT
CASSQEGGAADTQYF
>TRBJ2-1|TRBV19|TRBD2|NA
TGTGCCAGTAGTATAGAGCGGGGGTATGAGCAGTTCTTC
CASSIERGYEQFF
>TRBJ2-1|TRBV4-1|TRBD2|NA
TGCGCCAGCAGCCAAGATCGCTCTAGCGGGAAGAACAATGAGCAGTTCTTC
CASSQDRSSGKNNEQFF
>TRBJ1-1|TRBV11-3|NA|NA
TGTGCCAGCAGCACCCGGGAGGGCACTGAAGCTTTCTTT
CASSTREGTEAFF
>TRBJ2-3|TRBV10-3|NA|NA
TGTGCCATCAGTGACCCCGCTCCCCAGACAGATACGCAGTATTTT
CAISDPAPQTDTQYF
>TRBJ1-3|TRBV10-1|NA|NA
TGCGCCAGCAGTGGACAGGACCTAGAGAGATGCTCTGGAAACACCATATATTTT
CASSGQDLERCSGNTIYF
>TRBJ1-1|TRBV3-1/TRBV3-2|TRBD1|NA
TGTGCCAGCAGCCAACAGGGGGACGCTGAAGCTTTCTTT
CASSQQGDAEAFF
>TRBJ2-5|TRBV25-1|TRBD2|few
TGTGCCAGCAGTCCGCGGACTAGCGGGAGCCAAGAGACCCAGTACTTC
CASSPRTSGSQETQYF
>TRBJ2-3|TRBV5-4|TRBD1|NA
TGTGCCAGCAGCGTCGGAGGACAGGGGAAAGATACGCAGTATTTT
CASSVGGQGKDTQYF
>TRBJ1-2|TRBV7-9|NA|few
TGTGCCAGCAGCTTAGAAGCCGGGGGCTATGGCTACACCTTC
CASSLEAGGYGYTF
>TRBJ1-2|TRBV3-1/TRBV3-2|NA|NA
TGTGCCAGCAGCCAAGATAGGGGATCCAACTATGGCTACACCTTC
CASSQDRGSNYGYTF
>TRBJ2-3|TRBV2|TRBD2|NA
TGTGCCAGCAGTGCCCCAGCGGGAGAGACGCAGTATTTT
CASSAPAGETQYF
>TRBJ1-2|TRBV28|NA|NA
TGTTCCTCCTGCGACTCAGAAGTCTCTGGCTACACCTTC
CSSCDSEVSGYTF
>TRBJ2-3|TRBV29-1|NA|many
TGCAGCGTAGACGGCGGAGATACGCAGTATTTT
CSVDGGDTQYF
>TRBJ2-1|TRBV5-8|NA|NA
TGTGCCAGCAGCCTGACCGGGAAAATCGCCTACAATGAGCAGTTCTTC
CASSLTGKIAYNEQFF
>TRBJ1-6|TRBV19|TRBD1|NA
TGTGCCAGTAGTATAGATGGGACCGGGGACAGGGGTAATTCACCCCTCCACTTT
CASSIDGTGDRGNSPLHF
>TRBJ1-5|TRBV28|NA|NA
TGTGCCAGCAGTTTTTTGTCAGATCAGCCCCAGCATTTT
CASSFLSDQPQHF
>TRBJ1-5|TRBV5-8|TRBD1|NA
TGTGCCAGCAGCCGGGACAGGGTTCGGCCCCAGCATTTT
CASSRDRVRPQHF
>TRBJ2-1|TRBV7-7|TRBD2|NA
TGTGCCAGCAGCCCCGGGACTAGCGGGGGGTCCAATGAGCAGTTCTTC
CASSPGTSGGSNEQFF
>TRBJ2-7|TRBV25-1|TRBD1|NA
TGTGCCAGCAGTTCTTCCGGGACAGTCTCCTACGAGCAGTACTTC
CASSSSGTVSYEQYF
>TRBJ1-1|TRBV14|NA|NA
TGTGCCAGCAGCCAAGAACGGGACACTGAAGCTTTCTTT
CASSQERDTEAFF